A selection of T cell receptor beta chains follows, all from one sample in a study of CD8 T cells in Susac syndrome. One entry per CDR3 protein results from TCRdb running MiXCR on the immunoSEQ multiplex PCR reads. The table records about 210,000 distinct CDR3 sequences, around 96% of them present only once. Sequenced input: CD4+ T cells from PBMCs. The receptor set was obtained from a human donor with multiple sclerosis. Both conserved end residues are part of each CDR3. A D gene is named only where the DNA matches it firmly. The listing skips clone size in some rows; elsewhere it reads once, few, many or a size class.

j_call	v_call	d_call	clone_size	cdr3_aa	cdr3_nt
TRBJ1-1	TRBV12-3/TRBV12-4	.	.	CASNPRGVAEAFF	TGTGCCAGCAATCCAAGGGGGGTCGCTGAAGCTTTCTTT
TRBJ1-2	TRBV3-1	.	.	CASSQDQRGSGYTF	TGTGCCAGCAGCCAAGATCAGAGGGGGTCTGGCTACACCTTC
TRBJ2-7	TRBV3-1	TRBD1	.	CASSQRSGTGAYEQYF	TGTGCCAGCAGCCAACGCTCCGGGACAGGGGCGTACGAGCAGTACTTC
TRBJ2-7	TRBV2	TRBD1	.	CASSGTGENEQYF	TGTGCCAGCAGTGGGACAGGGGAGAACGAGCAGTACTTC
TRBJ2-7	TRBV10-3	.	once	CAISEQGREQYF	TGTGCCATCAGTGAGCAGGGGAGAGAGCAGTACTTC
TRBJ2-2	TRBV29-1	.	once	CSVKGVGMDTGELFF	TGCAGCGTGAAGGGGGTGGGCATGGACACCGGGGAGCTGTTTTTT
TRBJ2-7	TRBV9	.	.	CASSVMDRSSEQYF	TGTGCCAGCAGCGTAATGGACAGATCGTCCGAGCAGTACTTC
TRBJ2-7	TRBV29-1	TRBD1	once	CSVARQGFDEQYF	TGCAGCGTTGCACGACAGGGTTTCGACGAGCAGTACTTC
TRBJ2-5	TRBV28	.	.	CASSFTIPGLQETQYF	TGTGCCAGCAGCTTTACGATTCCCGGGCTCCAAGAGACCCAGTACTTC
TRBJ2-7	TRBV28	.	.	CASTSGGSLYEQYF	TGTGCCAGCACCTCAGGAGGATCCCTCTACGAGCAGTACTTC